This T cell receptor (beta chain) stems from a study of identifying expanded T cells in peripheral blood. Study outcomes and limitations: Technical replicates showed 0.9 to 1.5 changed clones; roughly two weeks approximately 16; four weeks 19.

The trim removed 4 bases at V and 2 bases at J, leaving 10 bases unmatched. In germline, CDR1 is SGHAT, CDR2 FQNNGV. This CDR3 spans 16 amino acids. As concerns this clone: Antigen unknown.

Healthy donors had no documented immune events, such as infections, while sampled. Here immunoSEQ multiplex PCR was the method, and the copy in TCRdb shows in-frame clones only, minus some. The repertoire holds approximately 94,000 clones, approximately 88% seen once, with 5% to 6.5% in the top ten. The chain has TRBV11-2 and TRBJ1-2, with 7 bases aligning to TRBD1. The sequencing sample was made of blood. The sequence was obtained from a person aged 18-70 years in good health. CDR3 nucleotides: TGTGCCAGCAGCTCCCAAGGGGGCACCCACAACTATGGCTACACCTTC. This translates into CASSSQGGTHNYGYTF.